These T cell receptor beta chains were read from a single sample in a study of blood T cells in healthy people across ages. TCRdb reanalysed the 5' RACE reads using MiXCR and keeps one entry per CDR3 protein. The table records 700,000 or so distinct CDR3 sequences, approximately 40% of them present only once. The material sequenced was blood. The receptors were gathered from a man aged 80 or over in good health. CDR3s include the opening cysteine and the closing phenylalanine or tryptophan. Fields, in order: V gene, J gene, clone size, D gene, CDR3 protein, CDR3 DNA. D genes are given only for firm matches. Only some rows state a clone size, as once, few, many or a class for expanded clones.

V gene: TRBV15; J gene: TRBJ2-1; clone size: few; D gene: NA; CDR3 protein: CATSRGVGGSMGNEQFF; CDR3 DNA: TGTGCCACCAGCAGAGGGGTGGGGGGTTCAATGGGTAATGAGCAGTTCTTC
V gene: TRBV11-2; J gene: TRBJ2-5; clone size: NA; D gene: NA; CDR3 protein: CASSLGRVSGTRQETQYF; CDR3 DNA: TGTGCCAGCAGCTTAGGGAGGGTCTCAGGAACGCGCCAAGAGACCCAGTACTTC
V gene: TRBV30; J gene: TRBJ1-2; clone size: NA; D gene: NA; CDR3 protein: CAWSAVPNYGYTF; CDR3 DNA: TGTGCTTGGAGTGCAGTCCCTAACTATGGCTACACCTTC
V gene: TRBV29-1; J gene: TRBJ2-1; clone size: few; D gene: NA; CDR3 protein: CSPEVRIAATGQQFF; CDR3 DNA: TGCAGCCCCGAGGTTAGGATAGCGGCAACAGGTCAGCAGTTCTTC
V gene: TRBV21-1; J gene: TRBJ2-5; clone size: NA; D gene: NA; CDR3 protein: CASSKSMEPDQETQYF; CDR3 DNA: TGTGCCAGCAGCAAATCAATGGAACCAGACCAAGAGACCCAGTACTTC
V gene: TRBV7-2; J gene: TRBJ1-2; clone size: few; D gene: NA; CDR3 protein: CASSLPQPGHGYTF; CDR3 DNA: TGTGCCAGCAGCTTACCGCAGCCAGGCCATGGCTACACCTTC
V gene: TRBV6-2/TRBV6-3; J gene: TRBJ2-7; clone size: NA; D gene: TRBD1; CDR3 protein: CASSYGQGLIEQYF; CDR3 DNA: TGTGCCAGCAGTTACGGACAGGGGCTCATCGAGCAGTACTTC
V gene: TRBV2; J gene: TRBJ2-1; clone size: NA; D gene: NA; CDR3 protein: CASSDEGPTQFF; CDR3 DNA: TGTGCCAGCAGTGACGAGGGTCCAACTCAGTTCTTC
V gene: TRBV7-2; J gene: TRBJ1-4; clone size: NA; D gene: NA; CDR3 protein: CASSDGGANEKLFF; CDR3 DNA: TGTGCCAGCAGTGACGGAGGGGCTAATGAAAAACTGTTTTTT
V gene: TRBV7-2; J gene: TRBJ2-5; clone size: NA; D gene: TRBD1; CDR3 protein: CASSLGQGETPYF; CDR3 DNA: TGTGCCAGCAGCTTAGGGCAGGGGGAGACCCCGTACTTC
V gene: TRBV20-1; J gene: TRBJ2-1; clone size: few; D gene: NA; CDR3 protein: CSAIRDFSYNEQFF; CDR3 DNA: TGCAGTGCTATCCGGGACTTCTCCTACAATGAGCAGTTCTTC
V gene: TRBV20-1; J gene: TRBJ1-1; clone size: NA; D gene: NA; CDR3 protein: CSAREGGGPVTEAFF; CDR3 DNA: TGCAGTGCTAGAGAGGGAGGGGGGCCGGTCACTGAAGCTTTCTTT
V gene: TRBV4-3; J gene: TRBJ2-4; clone size: few; D gene: NA; CDR3 protein: CASSQQHLNIQYF; CDR3 DNA: TGCGCCAGCAGCCAGCAACACTTGAACATTCAGTACTTC
V gene: TRBV5-1; J gene: TRBJ2-3; clone size: NA; D gene: NA; CDR3 protein: CASSLARPEGTQYF; CDR3 DNA: TGCGCCAGCAGCTTGGCCAGGCCCGAGGGTACGCAGTATTTT
V gene: TRBV10-3; J gene: TRBJ2-7; clone size: many; D gene: TRBD1; CDR3 protein: CASGQGAYEQYF; CDR3 DNA: TGTGCCAGTGGACAGGGGGCTTACGAGCAGTACTTC
V gene: TRBV27; J gene: TRBJ2-1; clone size: few; D gene: TRBD2; CDR3 protein: CASSPGTSRYNEQFF; CDR3 DNA: TGTGCCAGCAGTCCCGGGACTAGCAGATACAATGAGCAGTTCTTC
V gene: TRBV5-6; J gene: TRBJ2-7; clone size: few; D gene: NA; CDR3 protein: CASSRRGGPYEQYF; CDR3 DNA: TGTGCCAGCAGCAGAAGGGGGGGACCCTACGAGCAGTACTTC
V gene: TRBV5-1; J gene: TRBJ2-7; clone size: once; D gene: NA; CDR3 protein: CASSYDFYEQYF; CDR3 DNA: TGCGCCAGCAGCTACGACTTCTACGAGCAGTACTTC
V gene: TRBV7-2; J gene: TRBJ2-5; clone size: NA; D gene: NA; CDR3 protein: CASSLGAWGKETQYF; CDR3 DNA: TGTGCCAGCAGCTTAGGGGCATGGGGGAAGGAGACCCAGTACTTC
V gene: TRBV11-2; J gene: TRBJ2-1; clone size: few; D gene: TRBD2; CDR3 protein: CASSYGSGVNEQFF; CDR3 DNA: TGTGCCAGCAGCTATGGTAGCGGGGTCAATGAGCAGTTCTTC
V gene: TRBV27; J gene: TRBJ1-2; clone size: many; D gene: NA; CDR3 protein: CASSSWGRDGYTF; CDR3 DNA: TGTGCCAGCAGTTCCTGGGGGAGGGATGGCTACACCTTC
V gene: TRBV7-2; J gene: TRBJ2-7; clone size: few; D gene: NA; CDR3 protein: CASSWGKAGRVSGEQYF; CDR3 DNA: TGTGCCAGCAGCTGGGGGAAGGCGGGCCGAGTATCGGGGGAGCAGTACTTC
V gene: TRBV6-1; J gene: TRBJ2-7; clone size: once; D gene: NA; CDR3 protein: CASSRGTYSTRSSHEQYF; CDR3 DNA: TGTGCCAGCAGTCGAGGGACTTACTCGACTAGGTCTTCCCACGAGCAGTACTTC
V gene: TRBV6-5; J gene: TRBJ2-7; clone size: NA; D gene: NA; CDR3 protein: CASRAASYEQYF; CDR3 DNA: TGTGCCAGCAGGGCAGCTTCCTACGAGCAGTACTTC
V gene: TRBV6-5; J gene: TRBJ2-3; clone size: NA; D gene: NA; CDR3 protein: CACGIPDPGSADTQYF; CDR3 DNA: TGTGCCTGCGGGATCCCTGATCCAGGTAGCGCAGATACGCAGTATTTT
V gene: TRBV9; J gene: TRBJ2-2; clone size: NA; D gene: NA; CDR3 protein: CASSVDVNTGELFF; CDR3 DNA: TGTGCCAGCAGCGTAGACGTGAACACCGGGGAGCTGTTTTTT
V gene: TRBV28; J gene: TRBJ2-1; clone size: NA; D gene: TRBD1; CDR3 protein: CASRVTGTSYNEQFF; CDR3 DNA: TGTGCCAGCAGAGTGACAGGGACCTCCTACAATGAGCAGTTCTTC
V gene: TRBV5-4; J gene: TRBJ2-1; clone size: NA; D gene: TRBD2; CDR3 protein: CASSLPAGGRYNEQFF; CDR3 DNA: TGTGCCAGCAGCTTGCCAGCGGGAGGCCGCTACAATGAGCAGTTCTTC
V gene: TRBV4-1; J gene: TRBJ1-6; clone size: NA; D gene: NA; CDR3 protein: CASSGQPNSPLHF; CDR3 DNA: TGCGCCAGCTCAGGACAGCCGAATTCACCCCTCCACTTT
V gene: TRBV9; J gene: TRBJ1-1; clone size: few; D gene: TRBD1; CDR3 protein: CASSVRQGDTEAFF; CDR3 DNA: TGTGCCAGCAGCGTTAGACAGGGTGACACTGAAGCTTTCTTT
V gene: TRBV20-1; J gene: TRBJ2-5; clone size: NA; D gene: NA; CDR3 protein: CSARDRLEGSETQYF; CDR3 DNA: TGCAGTGCTAGAGATCGGTTGGAGGGGTCGGAGACCCAGTACTTC
V gene: TRBV20-1; J gene: TRBJ2-3; clone size: few; D gene: TRBD2; CDR3 protein: CSAPSGRTTDTQYF; CDR3 DNA: TGCAGTGCTCCTAGCGGGAGGACCACAGATACGCAGTATTTT
V gene: TRBV7-2; J gene: TRBJ2-7; clone size: many; D gene: NA; CDR3 protein: CASSPTTVVGEQYF; CDR3 DNA: TGTGCCAGCAGCCCGACGACCGTGGTCGGGGAGCAGTACTTC
V gene: TRBV7-2; J gene: TRBJ1-5; clone size: NA; D gene: NA; CDR3 protein: CASSLSGAKQPQHF; CDR3 DNA: TGTGCCAGCAGCTTGTCTGGGGCTAAACAGCCCCAGCATTTT
V gene: TRBV20-1; J gene: TRBJ2-3; clone size: NA; D gene: TRBD2; CDR3 protein: CSASDWLAGSFSYGTDTQYF; CDR3 DNA: TGCAGTGCTAGCGATTGGCTAGCGGGGTCCTTCTCCTATGGTACAGATACGCAGTATTTT
V gene: TRBV12-3/TRBV12-4; J gene: TRBJ2-5; clone size: NA; D gene: TRBD2; CDR3 protein: CASSLRRLAGEVQYF; CDR3 DNA: TGTGCCAGCAGTTTAAGGCGACTAGCGGGGGAGGTGCAGTACTTC